What follows are 24 T cell receptor beta chains derived from one specimen sequenced in a study of T cell changes during pregnancy in multiple sclerosis. Only in-frame clones appear in the TCRdb table, and some are missing; sequencing was by immunoSEQ multiplex PCR. This sample has 42,000 or so clones, with 94% found just once. Sample: CD8+ T cells from peripheral blood mononuclear cells, taken in the third trimester of pregnancy. These receptors all stem from a female donor with multiple sclerosis, enrolled in a pregnancy study.

This chain connects TRBV7-9 to TRBJ2-1, with TRBD2 identical over 14 bases. V lost 6 bases, J lost 5 bases, and 12 bases stayed unmatched. This CDR3 has 18 amino acids. The germline gives CDR1 SEHNR, CDR2 FQNEAQ (reference sequence). This CDR3 is CASSSGLAGGYPHNEQFF. The CDR3 DNA is TGTGCCAGCAGTTCCGGACTAGCGGGAGGTTATCCCCACAATGAGCAGTTCTTC.

In this sample, this clone turned up a few times. The rearrangement links TRBV19 to TRBJ2-1; 8 bases map to TRBD2. The V gene end was trimmed by 5 bases and the J gene end by 1 base; junction bases not matched to a gene: 7. Looked up from germline, CDR1 is LNHDA and CDR2 is SQIVND (reference sequence). The CDR3 is made up of 16 amino acids. This CDR3 is CASSADSGVSYNEQFF. CDR3 DNA sequence: TGTGCCAGTAGTGCAGATAGCGGGGTTTCCTACAATGAGCAGTTCTTC.

This clone has just one count. This chain connects TRBV5-5 to TRBJ2-7; TRBD2 agrees at 7 bases. Looked up from germline, CDR1 is SGHKS and CDR2 is YYEKEE (reference sequence). The V and J ends lost 5 bases and 2 bases, in that order; junction bases with no gene match: 10. The CDR3 consists of 15 residues. The CDR3 sequence is CASRPTSELTYEQYF. CDR3 coding DNA: TGTGCCAGCAGGCCTACTAGCGAACTCACCTACGAGCAGTACTTC.

The CDR3 sequence: CASSIGRVSTEAFF. CDR3 nucleotide sequence: TGTGCCAGTAGTATCGGCAGGGTGAGCACTGAAGCTTTCTTT. This rearrangement joins TRBV19 to TRBJ1-1; the D gene is possibly TRBD1 (5 bases). The CDR3 is 14 residues long. CDR1 is LNHDA, CDR2 SQIVND, per germline (reference sequence). The V end lost 3 bases, the J end lost 4 bases, and 12 bases lay between the germline ends.

The CDR3 loop is CATRDREVETQYF. The DNA of the CDR3 is TGTGCCACCCGAGACAGGGAAGTGGAGACCCAGTACTTC. The chain combines TRBV28 with TRBJ2-5; 7 bases match TRBD1. Germline CDR1 reads MDHEN; CDR2 reads SYDVKM. V shed 10 bases and J 5 bases; nucleotides not matched to a gene: 10. This CDR3 is 13 amino acids long. The variable domain in full, with the rest retrieved from reference TRBV28 and TRBJ2-5, is DVKVTQSSRYLVKRTGEKVFLECVQDMDHENMFWYRQDPGLGLRLIYFSYDVKMKEKGDIPEGYSVSREKKERFSLILESASTNQTSMYLCATRDREVETQYFGPGTRLLVL.

The chain carries TRBV27 and TRBJ2-7; 8 bases align to TRBD2. V was clipped by 7 bases and J by 2 bases; unmatched bases: 10. The CDR3 is 15 residues long. The germline CDR1 and CDR2 sequences are MNHEY and SMNVEV (reference sequence). As DNA, the CDR3 is TGTGCCAGCAAGCGGGGGAGGGAGGACACCTACGAGCAGTACTTC. Its protein is CASKRGREDTYEQYF.

The V gene is TRBV7-2, the J gene TRBJ2-7; maybe TRBD1 (5 bases). The CDR3 sequence is 12 residues long. CDR1 is SGHTA and CDR2 is FQGNSA in the germline V gene. Trimming pared 10 bases from V and 5 bases from J, leaving 15 bases between. CDR3 coding DNA: TGTGCCATCTCATCCTGGGGCCACGAGCAGTACTTC. Its protein is CAISSWGHEQYF.

CDR3 sequence: CASIGFGEKLFF. The CDR3 nucleotides are TGTGCCAGCATCGGTTTTGGTGAAAAACTGTTTTTT. The rearrangement uses TRBV25-1 and TRBJ1-4; no firm D call. Trimming left V 7 bases short and J 7 bases short, with 10 bases between. Germline V gene lookup returns CDR1 MGHDK and CDR2 SYGVNS. The CDR3 totals 12 residues. Full variable domain (outside the CDR3, taken from reference TRBV25-1 and TRBJ1-4): EADIYQTPRYLVIGTGKKITLECSQTMGHDKMYWYQQDPGMELHLIHYSYGVNSTEKGDLSSESTVSRIRTEHFPLTLESARPSHTSQYLCASIGFGEKLFFGSGTQLSVL.

The chain carries TRBV20-1 and TRBJ1-1, with D possibly being TRBD1 (5 bases). The CDR3 has 11 amino acids. V gave up 6 bases and J gave up 6 bases, with 11 bases separating them. Per germline, CDR1 DFQATT and CDR2 SNEGSKA (reference sequence). CDR3 DNA: TGCAGTGCATTAGGGGCGGCTGAAGCTTTCTTT. As protein: CSALGAAEAFF.

V is TRBV28 and J is TRBJ1-6, with D possibly TRBD1 on 6 matching bases. The CDR3 has 16 residues. Looked up from germline, CDR1 is MDHEN and CDR2 is SYDVKM. Deletions cut 2 bases from V and 4 bases from J, with 12 bases between. CDR3 DNA: TGTGCCAGCAGTTTACAGGGGCATCCGTATAATTCACCCCTCCACTTT. Residues: CASSLQGHPYNSPLHF.

The chain couples TRBV29-1 to TRBJ1-1; D may be TRBD1 (6 bases). CDR3 length equals 15 residues. The germline V gene has CDR1 SQVTM and CDR2 ANQGSEA. The V gene lost 6 bases and the J gene lost 6 bases, with 23 bases spanning the gap. In nucleotides, the CDR3 is TGCAGCGTAGTCCCTCGAGATTACAGGGAAGCTGAAGCTTTCTTT. It yields the protein CSVVPRDYREAEAFF.

The chain employs TRBV6-1 and TRBJ2-3; D might be TRBD1 (6 bases). The CDR3 is 13 residues long. Germline assignment: CDR1 MNHNS and CDR2 SASEGT. V shed 5 bases and J shed 7 bases, with 13 bases lying between them. The CDR3: CASSIGGTYTQYF. The CDR3, as DNA: TGTGCCAGCAGTATAGGTGGGACATATACGCAGTATTTT.

The genes are TRBV19 and TRBJ2-2; D is ambiguous. This CDR3 comprises 13 residues. Trimming took 6 bases from V and 8 from J, leaving 13 bases between them. Germline CDR1 LNHDA, CDR2 SQIVND (reference sequence). In DNA form, the CDR3 reads TGTGCCAGTAGCGACAACCAGGCGGGGGAGCTGTTTTTT. Residues: CASSDNQAGELFF.

The V gene is TRBV27, the J gene TRBJ2-7, with TRBD2 as a possible D gene (6 bases). The CDR3 is made up of 14 amino acids. The germline V and J ends were trimmed by 5 bases and 2 bases, with 13 bases remaining between them. Germline values: CDR1 MNHEY, CDR2 SMNVEV (reference sequence). The CDR3 DNA reads TGTGCCAGCAGTGCCTCGGGAGCGCCCTACGAGCAGTACTTC. It encodes CASSASGAPYEQYF.

J is TRBJ2-7 and V is TRBV9; 11 bases are a match to TRBD2. The CDR3 is made up of 15 amino acids. The V segment lost 3 bases and the J segment 5 bases; nucleotides outside the gene matches: 7. CDR1 is SGDLS, CDR2 YYNGEE, per germline. CDR3 nucleotide sequence: TGTGCCAGCAGCGATCGACTAGCGGGATCCCACGAGCAGTACTTC. Protein product: CASSDRLAGSHEQYF.

The chain joins TRBV5-4 to TRBJ2-1; D uncertain. This CDR3 has 11 residues. V lost 0 bases and J 10 bases, leaving 5 bases between the germline ends. In germline, CDR1 is SGHNT, CDR2 YYREEE (reference sequence). The CDR3 region has the DNA TGTGCCAGCAGCTTGGGGAGAGAGCAGTTCTTC. As protein: CASSLGREQFF.

CDR3 nucleotides: TGTGCCAGCAGCTTAGTTAACGGGGGAAGCAATCAGCCCCAGCATTTT. Encoded protein: CASSLVNGGSNQPQHF. The rearrangement links TRBV7-9 to TRBJ1-5, with a possible D match to TRBD1 (5 bases). Germline values: CDR1 SEHNR, CDR2 FQNEAQ (reference sequence). Trimming left V 1 base short and J 1 base short, with 11 bases between. The CDR3 runs 16 residues.

This sequence joins TRBV28 and TRBJ1-1; D is perhaps TRBD1 (5 bases). Germline assignment: CDR1 MDHEN and CDR2 SYDVKM. The ends were cut back, 6 bases at V and 6 bases at J, with 14 bases in the middle. The CDR3 covers 13 residues. The CDR3 loop reads CASSPGLVPEAFF. CDR3 in DNA: TGTGCCAGCAGCCCAGGGTTGGTCCCTGAAGCTTTCTTT.

Only one count was recorded for this clone. CDR3 loop: CSVATSGLEEQYF. CDR3 DNA sequence: TGCAGCGTTGCGACTAGCGGGCTGGAGGAGCAGTACTTC. This chain connects TRBV29-1 to TRBJ2-5, with 10 bases aligning to TRBD2. Trimming at V came to 4 bases and at J to 11 bases, leaving 10 bases not matched to a gene. CDR3 length: 13 amino acids. Germline V gene lookup returns CDR1 SQVTM and CDR2 ANQGSEA.

This chain links TRBV4-2 with TRBJ2-7; 7 nucleotides match TRBD2. Trimming at V came to 0 bases and at J to 3 bases, leaving 14 bases not matched to a gene. The CDR3 is 18 residues long. Germline loops: CDR1 LGHNA, CDR2 YNFKEQ. CDR3 coding DNA: TGTGCCAGCAGCCAAGAGCCCTCGCTAAGTGGGAGGGGCTACGAGCAGTACTTC. Translation: CASSQEPSLSGRGYEQYF.

This clone was counted a single time. This chain uses TRBV11-1 with TRBJ2-7; 8 bases align to TRBD2. CDR3 size: 16 residues. With V trimmed by 5 bases and J by 5 bases, 14 bases remained unmatched. CDR1 and CDR2 from the germline V gene are SGHAT and FQDESV (reference sequence). CDR3 region: CASSGAGGLTIHEQYF. The DNA of the CDR3 is TGTGCCAGCAGCGGGGCGGGGGGCCTCACGATCCACGAGCAGTACTTC.

This rearrangement joins TRBV2 to TRBJ2-2; 7 positions agree with TRBD1. Per the germline V gene, CDR1 is SNHLY and CDR2 is FYNNEI. The V gene end was trimmed by 6 bases and the J gene end by 4 bases; junction bases not matched to a gene: 8. The CDR3 length is 15 residues. CDR3 sequence reads: CASSERQGSTGELFF. Written as DNA, the CDR3 is TGTGCCAGCAGCGAGAGACAGGGAAGCACCGGGGAGCTGTTTTTT.

This sequence joins TRBV13 and TRBJ2-5, with 14 bases lining up with TRBD2. The CDR3 consists of 21 residues. The J segment lost 2 bases and the V segment lost 2 bases, leaving 16 bases of the junction unmatched. Germline CDR1 is PRHDT and CDR2 is FYEKMQ (reference sequence). CDR3 region: CASSLLMGSGTSGSGQETQYF. The CDR3 nucleotides are TGTGCCAGCAGCTTATTGATGGGAAGTGGGACTAGCGGGAGCGGACAAGAGACCCAGTACTTC.

This chain joins TRBV28 and TRBJ2-5; 11 nucleotides agree with TRBD2. CDR1 is MDHEN and CDR2 is SYDVKM in the germline V gene. V lost 6 bases and J lost 0; bases outside the gene matches: 6. The CDR3 has 16 residues. In DNA form, the CDR3 reads TGTGCCAGCAGGCCCCCTAGCGGGGGGTACCAAGAGACCCAGTACTTC. Encoded protein: CASRPPSGGYQETQYF.